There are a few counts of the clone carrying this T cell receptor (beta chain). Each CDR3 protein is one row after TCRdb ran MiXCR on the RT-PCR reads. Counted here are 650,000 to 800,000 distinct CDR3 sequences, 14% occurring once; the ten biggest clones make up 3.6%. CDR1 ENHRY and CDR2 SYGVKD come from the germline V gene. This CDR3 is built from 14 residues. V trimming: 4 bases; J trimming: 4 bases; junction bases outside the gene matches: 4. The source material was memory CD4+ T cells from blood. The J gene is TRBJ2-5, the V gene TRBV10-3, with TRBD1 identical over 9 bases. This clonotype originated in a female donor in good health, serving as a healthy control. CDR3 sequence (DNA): TGTGCCATCAGTGTCGGGACAGGGCTAGAGACCCAGTACTTC. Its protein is CAISVGTGLETQYF.